A single sample is the source of the 10 T cell receptor beta chains below, sequenced in a study of blood T cell repertoires in COVID-19. Profiling relied on immunoSEQ multiplex PCR, and the TCRdb table lists in-frame clones only, not all of them. The table shows roughly 220,000 clones, with approximately 82% occurring only once. Sequencing was carried out using PBMCs or T cells enriched from blood (not recorded which). All receptors derive from a man in his forties who had recovered from COVID-19.

This chain connects TRBV2 to TRBJ1-5, with 9 bases aligning to TRBD1. Germline loops: CDR1 SNHLY, CDR2 FYNNEI. The trim removed 5 bases at V and 14 bases at J, leaving 7 bases unmatched. The CDR3 spans 12 residues. CDR3 sequence: CASSLGGQGKHF. CDR3 nucleotides: TGTGCCAGCAGTTTGGGGGGACAGGGTAAGCATTTT.

This clone has only one observation. The chain joins TRBV24-1 to TRBJ1-2, with 7 bases lining up with TRBD1. The CDR3 extends over 14 amino acids. Unmatched junction bases numbered 6, after V lost 1 base and J lost 8 bases. CDR1 is KGHDR, CDR2 SFDVKD, per germline. CDR3 bases: TGTGCCACCAGTGATTTCCCCAGGGGGGAGGGCTACACCTTC. Its protein is CATSDFPRGEGYTF.

The V call is TRBV2, the J call TRBJ1-5, with D perhaps TRBD1 (5 bases). V was cut by 2 bases and J by 4 bases, with 9 bases left in between. This CDR3 has 14 residues. Germline assignment: CDR1 SNHLY and CDR2 FYNNEI. The CDR3 region is CASSERSGNQPQHF. Written as DNA, the CDR3 is TGTGCCAGCAGTGAAAGGTCAGGGAATCAGCCCCAGCATTTT.

This chain connects TRBV6-2 or TRBV6-3 to TRBJ2-7; D is perhaps TRBD1 (5 bases). Germline CDR1 reads MNHEY; CDR2 reads SVGEGT. Trimming left V 5 bases short and J 9 bases short, with 20 bases between. The CDR3 has 14 residues. The CDR3 coding sequence is TGTGCCAGCAGTCCCCGGACATCCGCTATTGGGCAGTACTTC. Its translation is CASSPRTSAIGQYF.

This clone was seen once. In DNA form, the CDR3 reads TGTGCCAGGTTTAAAGACGGGACAGCAGCTTATAGCAATCAGCCCCAGCATTTT. This codes for CARFKDGTAAYSNQPQHF. The chain joins TRBV21-1 to TRBJ1-5; the table assigns TRBD1, which was not confirmed against the DNA. TRBV21-1 is a known pseudogene. The CDR3 extends over 18 amino acids.

This clone was counted many times. The chain employs TRBV5-4 and TRBJ2-1; the match to TRBD1 covers 10 bases. V was pared by 3 bases and J by 6 bases, with 12 bases of the junction left unmatched. Germline V CDR1 and CDR2: SGHNT, YYREEE (reference sequence). This CDR3 is 17 amino acids long. The DNA for the CDR3 is TGTGCCAGCAGCTCGCGCCGGGGAGGGACAGGGGTCAATGAGCAGTTCTTC. Its protein is CASSSRRGGTGVNEQFF.

The chain has TRBV7-9 and TRBJ1-1; D is uncertain. From germline, CDR1 is SEHNR and CDR2 FQNEAQ (reference sequence). The CDR3 consists of 17 residues. Trimming removed 5 bases from V and 1 base from J, with 20 bases in between. The CDR3 region has the DNA TGTGCCAGCAGCCGGCACCCCCCCTTCGAGGGGAACACTGAAGCTTTCTTT. It is translated as CASSRHPPFEGNTEAFF. Complete variable domain (other parts from reference TRBV7-9 and TRBJ1-1): DTGVSQNPRHKITKRGQNVTFRCDPISEHNRLYWYRQTLGQGPEFLTYFQNEAQLEKSRLLSDRFSAERPKGSFSTLEIQRTEQGDSAMYLCASSRHPPFEGNTEAFFGQGTRLTVV.

The rearrangement joins TRBV4-1 to TRBJ1-5; D may be TRBD1 (5 bases). Germline V gene lookup returns CDR1 MGHRA and CDR2 YSYEKL. The CDR3 runs to 16 residues. V lost 4 bases and J 3 bases, leaving 16 bases between the germline ends. The CDR3 region is CASSPGDSGYNQPQHF. In DNA form, the CDR3 reads TGCGCCAGCAGCCCGGGGGACTCGGGCTACAATCAGCCCCAGCATTTT.

The genes are TRBV19 and TRBJ1-5; 8 bases line up with TRBD1. CDR3 length: 13 residues. Germline V gene lookup returns CDR1 LNHDA and CDR2 SQIVND (reference sequence). V lost 9 bases, J lost 7 bases, and 8 bases stayed unmatched. CDR3 loop: CAREAGGRQPQHF. CDR3 DNA: TGTGCCAGAGAGGCAGGGGGCAGGCAGCCCCAGCATTTT.

With respect to this clone: The junction shows a germline mismatch at one end, possibly a read error. The chain carries TRBV5-1 and TRBJ2-1, with a tentative D call TRBD1 (6 bases). This CDR3 has 15 residues. The V gene's germline CDR1 is SGHRS and CDR2 YFSETQ. CDR3 amino acids: CASSFGQPSYDEQFF. CDR3 nucleotides: TGCGCCAGCAGCTTCGGACAGCCCTCCTACGATGAGCAGTTCTTC.